These 3 T cell receptor beta chains were sequenced from one sample in a study of T-cell memory formation after mild COVID-19. Via MiXCR, TCRdb re-called the 5' RACE reads, giving one row per CDR3 protein. The data hold a few hundred thousand distinct CDR3 sequences, with 19% observed a single time. The sample comprised PBMCs or a T cell subset sorted from them (not recorded which). These receptors came from a man aged 18 to 29 who had mild COVID-19 (a few samples of this study predate the infection). Cell type and time point are not known.

This clonotype was seen more than once but under ten times. The rearrangement joins TRBV4-1 to TRBJ1-1; D remains unclear. V was clipped by 1 base and J by 1 base, with 7 bases between them. CDR1 and CDR2 from the germline V gene are MGHRA and YSYEKL. The CDR3 sequence is 14 residues long. The CDR3 DNA reads as TGCGCCAGCAGCCAAGGACAAAGGAACACTGAAGCTTTCTTT. Protein product: CASSQGQRNTEAFF.

The V call is TRBV19, the J call TRBJ1-5; D unresolved. Looked up from germline, CDR1 is LNHDA and CDR2 is SQIVND (reference sequence). Trimming stripped 3 bases from V and 3 bases from J, with 9 bases between. This CDR3 has 14 residues. CDR3 DNA sequence: TGTGCCAGTAGTATCGGACTGATCAATCAGCCCCAGCATTTT. Translation gives CASSIGLINQPQHF.

This clonotype has at least ten counts. The chain is built from TRBV7-9 and TRBJ2-3; 9 positions agree with TRBD2. The CDR3 extends over 16 amino acids. Germline V gene sequence: CDR1 SEHNR, CDR2 FQNEAQ (reference sequence). Germline trimming cut 3 bases from V and 4 bases from J; bases unmatched to any gene: 8. The CDR3 DNA reads as TGTGCCAGCAGCTTTTTCTCTAGCGGGGCCGCAGATACGCAGTATTTT. The encoded protein is CASSFFSSGAADTQYF. Looking up the rest from reference TRBV7-9 and TRBJ2-3 gives the full variable domain: DTGVSQNPRHKITKRGQNVTFRCDPISEHNRLYWYRQTLGQGPEFLTYFQNEAQLEKSRLLSDRFSAERPKGSFSTLEIQRTEQGDSAMYLCASSFFSSGAADTQYFGPGTRLTVL.